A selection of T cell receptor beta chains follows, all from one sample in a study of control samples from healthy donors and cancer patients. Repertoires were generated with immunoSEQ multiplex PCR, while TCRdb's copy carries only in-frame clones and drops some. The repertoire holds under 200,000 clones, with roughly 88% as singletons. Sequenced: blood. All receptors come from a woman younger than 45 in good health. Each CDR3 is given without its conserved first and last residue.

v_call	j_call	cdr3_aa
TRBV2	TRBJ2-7	ASRRTSGI
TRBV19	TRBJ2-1	ASSIGPSPYNEQF
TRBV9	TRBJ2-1	ASTPSGGGTNEQF
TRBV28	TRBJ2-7	ASSRGDYEQY
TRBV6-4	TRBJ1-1	ASSAGANTEAF
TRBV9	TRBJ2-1	ASSVGAGDYNEQF
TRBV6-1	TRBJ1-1	ASSEDGGSNTEAF
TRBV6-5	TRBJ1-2	ASSLHQQAFYGYT
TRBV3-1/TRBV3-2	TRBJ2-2	ASSRRDTQGTGELF
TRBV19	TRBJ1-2	ASRIGHPYGYT
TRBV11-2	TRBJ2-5	ASSFGTGEETQY
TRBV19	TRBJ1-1	ASNVQGYGSTEAF
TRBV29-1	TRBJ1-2	SVVGSGYGYT
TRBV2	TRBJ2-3	ASSEEPASGDTQY
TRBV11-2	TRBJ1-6	ASSIRDRGLSPLH
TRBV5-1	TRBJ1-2	ASSSNSPRGNYGYT
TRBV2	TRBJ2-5	ASRDRGVRGETQY
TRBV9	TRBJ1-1	ASSVGYRGNTEAF
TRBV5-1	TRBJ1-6	ASSFLRVGGNSPLH
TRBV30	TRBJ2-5	AWAFKETQY
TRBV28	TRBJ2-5	ASRPPQETQY
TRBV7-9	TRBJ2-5	ASSPNTGVETQY
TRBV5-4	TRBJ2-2	ASSSTQGRGTGELF
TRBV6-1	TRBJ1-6	ASSDYVVTGGGNSPLH
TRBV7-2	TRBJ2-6	ASSFWAGIGYSGANVLT
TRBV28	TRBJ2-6	ASSSLREEGANVLT
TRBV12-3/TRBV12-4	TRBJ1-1	ASSSESRTEAF
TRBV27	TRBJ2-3	ASGSLGLALSTDTQY
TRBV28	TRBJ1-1	ASSPVTREGTEAF
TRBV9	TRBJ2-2	ASSVEASGANTGELF
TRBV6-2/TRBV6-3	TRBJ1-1	ASSSNGPEAF
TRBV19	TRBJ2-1	ASSIGTVYNEQF
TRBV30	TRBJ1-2	AWSSSLMGYGYT
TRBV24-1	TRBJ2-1	ATSDFGGHEQF
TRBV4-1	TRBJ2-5	ASSQGPGLAGAGSVKTQY
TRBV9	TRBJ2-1	ASSVIEGNEQF
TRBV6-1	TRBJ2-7	ASSEALAGGLGEQY
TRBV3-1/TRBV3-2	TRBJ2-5	ASSQGRGQETQY
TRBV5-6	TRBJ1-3	ASSTGDYSGNTIY
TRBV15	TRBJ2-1	ATGKVGNEQF
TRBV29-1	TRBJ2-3	SVDPGMGVYAQY
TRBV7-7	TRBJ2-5	ASSLVQGERETQY
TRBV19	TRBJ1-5	ASSMVRTGIVQPQH
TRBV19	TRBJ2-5	ASSRSSGGARETQY
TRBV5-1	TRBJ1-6	ASSATTGLDSPLH
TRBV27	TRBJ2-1	ASSLSTGEYNEQF
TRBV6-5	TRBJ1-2	ASRSQWQGFNGYT
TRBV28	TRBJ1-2	ASSIPSAQGLDGYT
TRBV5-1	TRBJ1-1	ASRYINSGNTEAF
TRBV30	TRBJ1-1	AWIPGAIEAF
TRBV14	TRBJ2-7	ASSQYRTYEQY
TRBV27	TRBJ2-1	ASSWDFYNEQF
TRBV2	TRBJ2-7	ASRVDSFYEQY
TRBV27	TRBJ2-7	ASSLSRGYEQY